The TCR beta chain described here comes from a study of human T cells and chemical hapten exposure. Germline-derived CDR1 and CDR2 are SGHVS and FNYEAQ. V shed 5 bases, J shed 5 bases, and the junction held 19 bases outside the gene matches. The CDR3 is 18 residues long. What the library attached to individual cDNA molecules were unique molecular identifiers. TCRdb ran MiXCR on the RACE reads and lists one entry per CDR3 protein. The sample carries some 180,000 distinct CDR3 sequences, approximately 20% recorded once. The time point denotes: patch test 1, 2 weeks after DPC sensitization. Indicated treatment: therapeutic diphenylcyclopropenone sensitization with weekly scalp DPC. This clonotype was counted between two and nine times. Its antigen is not known. Broader study findings: Expanded TCRs created a significantly greater count of big CDR3 similarity clusters than controls did. The donor cohort had alopecia, so its immune response may not match that of healthy people.

Sequencing was performed on whole blood, taken in connection with sensitization to the hapten diphenylcyclopropenone (DPC). The J gene is TRBJ2-5, the V gene TRBV7-6; 8 positions match TRBD2. This TCR was sampled from a woman in her forties or fifties with alopecia areata. Some clones in this sample may be carry-over from other donors' samples. CDR3 coding DNA: TGTGCCAGCAGCGTGGGACTAGGAAGGGGAACCGCATGGGAGACCCAGTACTTC. Protein product: CASSVGLGRGTAWETQYF.